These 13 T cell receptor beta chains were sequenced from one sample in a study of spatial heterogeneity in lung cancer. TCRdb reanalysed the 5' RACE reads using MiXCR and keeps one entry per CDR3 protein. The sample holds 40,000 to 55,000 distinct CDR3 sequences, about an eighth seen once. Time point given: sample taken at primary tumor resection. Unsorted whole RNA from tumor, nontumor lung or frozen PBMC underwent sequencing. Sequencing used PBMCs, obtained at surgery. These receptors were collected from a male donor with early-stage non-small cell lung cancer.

CDR3 sequence reads: CASSTVSTNYGYTF. For the CDR3, the DNA is TGTGCCAGCAGTACGGTGTCCACTAACTATGGCTACACCTTC. V usage is TRBV28 and J usage is TRBJ1-2; no clear D gene. Germline CDR1 reads MDHEN; CDR2 reads SYDVKM. The CDR3 extends over 14 amino acids. V was clipped by 5 bases and J by 0 bases, with 10 bases between them.

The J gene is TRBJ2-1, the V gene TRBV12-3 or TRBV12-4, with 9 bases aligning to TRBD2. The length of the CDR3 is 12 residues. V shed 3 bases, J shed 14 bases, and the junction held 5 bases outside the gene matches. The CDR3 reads CASSFSQREEFF. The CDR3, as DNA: TGTGCCAGCAGTTTTAGCCAGCGGGAGGAGTTCTTC.

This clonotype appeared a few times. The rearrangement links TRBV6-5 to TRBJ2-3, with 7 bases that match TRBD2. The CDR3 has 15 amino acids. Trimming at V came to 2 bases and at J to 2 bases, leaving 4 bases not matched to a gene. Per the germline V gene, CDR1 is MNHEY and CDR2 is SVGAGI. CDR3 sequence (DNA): TGTGCCAGCAGTTACGCGGGAGCCGACACAGATACGCAGTATTTT. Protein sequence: CASSYAGADTDTQYF.

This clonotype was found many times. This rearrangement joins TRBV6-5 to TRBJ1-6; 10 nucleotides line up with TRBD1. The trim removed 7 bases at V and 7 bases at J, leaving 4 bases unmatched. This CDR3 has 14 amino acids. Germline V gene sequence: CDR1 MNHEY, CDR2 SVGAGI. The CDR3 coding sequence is TGTGCCAGCACCCCGGACAGGGGGAATTCACCCCTCCACTTT. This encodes CASTPDRGNSPLHF.

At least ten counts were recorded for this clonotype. In DNA, the CDR3 is TGTGCCAGCAGCGTCGGACTAATCACAGATACGCAGTATTTT. Protein product: CASSVGLITDTQYF. V is TRBV7-2 and J is TRBJ2-3, with a weak D call TRBD2 (6 bases). Germline-derived CDR1 and CDR2 are SGHTA and FQGNSA. V dropped 5 bases and J dropped 2 bases, with 11 bases sitting between them. CDR3 size: 14 residues.

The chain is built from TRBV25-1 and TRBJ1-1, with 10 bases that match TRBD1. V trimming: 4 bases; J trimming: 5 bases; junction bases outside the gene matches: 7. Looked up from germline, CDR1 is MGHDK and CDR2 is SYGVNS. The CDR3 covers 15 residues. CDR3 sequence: CASSAQDRGYTEAFF. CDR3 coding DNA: TGTGCCAGCAGTGCCCAGGACAGGGGGTATACTGAAGCTTTCTTT.

CDR3 residues: CASSLPGTVNEKLFF. The DNA of the CDR3 is TGTGCCAGCAGCTTGCCCGGGACAGTCAATGAAAAACTGTTTTTT. This rearrangement joins TRBV5-6 to TRBJ1-4, with TRBD1 matching over 7 bases. The V gene end was trimmed by 1 base and the J gene end by 5 bases; junction bases not matched to a gene: 5. Germline lookup yields CDR1 SGHDT and CDR2 YYEEEE. The CDR3 contains 15 residues.

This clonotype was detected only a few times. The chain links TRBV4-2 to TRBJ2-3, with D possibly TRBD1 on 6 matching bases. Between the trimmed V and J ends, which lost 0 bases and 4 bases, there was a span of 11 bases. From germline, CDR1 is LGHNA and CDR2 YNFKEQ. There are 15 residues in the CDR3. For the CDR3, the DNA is TGTGCCAGCAGCCAAGAATTCAGGGGAGCAGATACGCAGTATTTT. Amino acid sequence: CASSQEFRGADTQYF.

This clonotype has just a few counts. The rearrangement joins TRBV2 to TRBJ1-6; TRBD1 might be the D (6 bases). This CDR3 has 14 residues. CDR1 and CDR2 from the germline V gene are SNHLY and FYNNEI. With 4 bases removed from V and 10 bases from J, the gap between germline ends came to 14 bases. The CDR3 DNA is TGTGCCAGCAGTGTATTCAGGGGCGAATCACCCCTCCACTTT. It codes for CASSVFRGESPLHF.

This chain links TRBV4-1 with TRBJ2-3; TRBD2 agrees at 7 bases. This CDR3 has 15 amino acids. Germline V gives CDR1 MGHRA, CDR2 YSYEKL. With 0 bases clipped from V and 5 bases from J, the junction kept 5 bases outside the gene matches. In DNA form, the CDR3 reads TGCGCCAGCAGCCAAGATTCGGCTAGCGGAGATACGCAGTATTTT. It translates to CASSQDSASGDTQYF.

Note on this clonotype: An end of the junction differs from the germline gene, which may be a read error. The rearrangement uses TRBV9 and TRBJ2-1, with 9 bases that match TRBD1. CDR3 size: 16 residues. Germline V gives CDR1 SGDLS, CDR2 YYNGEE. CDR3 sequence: CASSRKRDRAYDEQFF. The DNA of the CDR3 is TGTGCCAGCAGCCGTAAGCGGGACAGGGCCTACGATGAGCAGTTCTTC. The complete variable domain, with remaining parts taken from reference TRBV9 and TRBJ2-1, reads DSGVTQTPKHLITATGQRVTLRCSPRSGDLSVYWYQQSLDQGLQFLIQYYNGEERAKGNILERFSAQQFPDLHSELNLSSLELGDSALYFCASSRKRDRAYDEQFFGPGTRLTVL.

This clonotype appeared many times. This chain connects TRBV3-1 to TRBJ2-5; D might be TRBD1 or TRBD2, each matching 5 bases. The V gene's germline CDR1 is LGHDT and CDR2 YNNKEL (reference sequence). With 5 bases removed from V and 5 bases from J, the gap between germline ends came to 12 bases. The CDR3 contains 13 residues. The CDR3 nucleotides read TGTGCCAGCAGCGCAAGGGGCGGGGAGACCCAGTACTTC. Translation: CASSARGGETQYF.

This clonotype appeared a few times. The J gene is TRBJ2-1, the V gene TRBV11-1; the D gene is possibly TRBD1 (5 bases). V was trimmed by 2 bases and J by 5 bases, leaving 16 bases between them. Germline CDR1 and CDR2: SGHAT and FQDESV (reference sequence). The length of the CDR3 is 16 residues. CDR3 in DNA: TGTGCCAGCAGCTTAAGCCTGCCACTGGACAACAATGAGCAGTTCTTC. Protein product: CASSLSLPLDNNEQFF.